A selection of T cell receptor beta chains follows, all from one sample in a study of T cells in Graves' hyperthyroidism and ophthalmopathy. From the multiplex PCR reads, TCRdb called clonotypes with MiXCR, one entry per CDR3 protein. The sample carries more than 500,000 distinct CDR3 sequences, more than 15% recorded once. Sequenced: blood. Receptor source: a woman aged 25-40 years with Graves' ophthalmopathy. Each CDR3 is given with its conserved first and last residue. Each record gives: J gene, clone size, D gene, V gene, CDR3 DNA, CDR3 protein. A D gene is named only where the DNA matches it firmly. Clone size is given for some rows only: seen once, a few or many times, or a class if the clone is expanded.

>TRBJ2-5|.|TRBD1|TRBV28
TGTGCCAGCAGTTCCCCAACAGGGGGGTCGGGGACCCAGTACTTC
CASSSPTGGSGTQYF
>TRBJ2-5|many|.|TRBV20-1
TGCAGTGCTCCAGTTGGGGGGGAGACCCAGTACTTC
CSAPVGGETQYF
>TRBJ2-5|many|TRBD1|TRBV5-1
TGCGCCAGCAGGACCGGGACAGCGATGAATGAAGGGACCCAGTACTTC
CASRTGTAMNEGTQYF
>TRBJ2-5|many|.|TRBV12-3/TRBV12-4
TGTGCCAGCAGGGTGGGGGTTCGAGAGACCCAGTACTTC
CASRVGVRETQYF
>TRBJ2-7|few|.|TRBV7-8
TGTGCCAGCAGCTTAACAGACGGTTCCTACGAGCAGTACTTC
CASSLTDGSYEQYF
>TRBJ1-5|many|.|TRBV18
TGTGCCAGCTCACCACAGGGCTCCAACAATCAGCCCCAGCATTTT
CASSPQGSNNQPQHF
>TRBJ2-1|many|.|TRBV6-2/TRBV6-3
TGTGCCAGCAGACGTGGGACGGTTACACACAATGAGCAGTTCTTC
CASRRGTVTHNEQFF
>TRBJ1-4|.|.|TRBV7-9
TGTGCCAGCAGCTTGCCAGGGAATGAAAAACTGTTTTTT
CASSLPGNEKLFF
>TRBJ1-1|few|TRBD1|TRBV27
TGTGCCAGCAGTTTCCAGGACAGGGTCCCCACTGAAGCTTTCTTT
CASSFQDRVPTEAFF
>TRBJ2-1|many|.|TRBV3-1
TGTGCCAGCAGCGATACCGGGACGGGCATAGACAATGAGCAGTTCTTC
CASSDTGTGIDNEQFF
>TRBJ2-3|many|TRBD1|TRBV12-3/TRBV12-4
TGTGCCAGCAGACCAATTCCGGGACAGACGAAGAACACAGATACGCAGTATTTT
CASRPIPGQTKNTDTQYF
>TRBJ1-2|.|.|TRBV28
TGTGCCAGCAGTTTAGTAACAGGGTGGTATGGCTACACCTTC
CASSLVTGWYGYTF
>TRBJ2-4|few|TRBD2|TRBV7-2
TGTGCCAGCAGCACCTACAACTTAGCGGGAGGCGGGGCCAAAAACATTCAGTACTTC
CASSTYNLAGGGAKNIQYF
>TRBJ2-3|few|.|TRBV15
TGTGCCACCAGCAGAGATCCAGGGGCTAGCACAGATACGCAGTATTTT
CATSRDPGASTDTQYF
>TRBJ1-1|few|.|TRBV4-1
TGCGCCAGCAGCCAGGGTCGCCGGGCTATGAACACTGAAGCTTTCTTT
CASSQGRRAMNTEAFF
>TRBJ1-1|.|.|TRBV20-1
TGCAGTGCTAGCCCTGTAGGGGGGCCCACTGAAGCTTTCTTT
CSASPVGGPTEAFF
>TRBJ1-6|.|.|TRBV28
TGTGCCAGCATCCCTTGGGAGGGGGTACTTTCACCCCTCCACTTT
CASIPWEGVLSPLHF
>TRBJ2-7|many|TRBD2|TRBV7-2
TGTGCCAGCAGCCCGATGCGAACGACTAGCGGGAGCTACGAGCAGTACTTC
CASSPMRTTSGSYEQYF
>TRBJ2-4|few|.|TRBV6-1
TGTGCCAGCAGTGCTCAGGCCGTAAACGCGAACATTCAGTACTTC
CASSAQAVNANIQYF
>TRBJ1-1|.|.|TRBV9
TGTGCCAGCAGCGTAGACGCGGCGAACACTGAAGCTTTCTTT
CASSVDAANTEAFF
>TRBJ1-6|.|TRBD1|TRBV7-2
TGTGCCAGCACCGCACAGGGGGGGCAGGCCCTCCACTTT
CASTAQGGQALHF
>TRBJ1-5|.|TRBD1|TRBV20-1
TGCAGTGCACAGGGGGCGGCTAATCAGCCCCAGCATTTT
CSAQGAANQPQHF
>TRBJ2-1|few|.|TRBV20-1
TGCAGTGCTAGGGTCTGGGCTAGCAATGAGCAGTTCTTC
CSARVWASNEQFF
>TRBJ2-7|few|TRBD2|TRBV5-1
TGCGCCAGCAAAGGGGAGATACTAGCGGAGGGGTGGGGGCAGTACTTC
CASKGEILAEGWGQYF
>TRBJ2-5|many|TRBD2|TRBV10-3
TGTGCCATCAGCGCCGGGACTAGCGTCCAAGAGACCCAGTACTTC
CAISAGTSVQETQYF
>TRBJ1-2|many|.|TRBV7-9
TGTGCCAGCAGCTTAGCGAGTCTGGGGGGCGCGGCGAACTATGGCTACACCTTC
CASSLASLGGAANYGYTF
>TRBJ2-3|many|TRBD2|TRBV2
TGTGCCAGCAGCCCCGGACTAGCGGGAAGCACAGATACGCAGTATTTT
CASSPGLAGSTDTQYF
>TRBJ2-5|.|.|TRBV19
TGTGCCAGCCAGATACTGAAACAAGAGACCCAGTACTTC
CASQILKQETQYF
>TRBJ2-3|many|TRBD1|TRBV11-2
TGTGCCAGCAGCGTTGACAGGGTATCGGATACGCAGTATTTT
CASSVDRVSDTQYF
>TRBJ1-6|.|.|TRBV6-2/TRBV6-3
TGTGCCAGCAGTTCGGCAGCGAGCTCCTATAATTCACCCCTCCACTTT
CASSSAASSYNSPLHF
>TRBJ2-2|few|.|TRBV20-1
TGCAGTGCTAGAGGACGGGTTAACACCGGGGAGCTGTTTTTT
CSARGRVNTGELFF
>TRBJ2-7|.|TRBD1|TRBV6-2/TRBV6-3
TGTGCCAGCAGTTACGTACAGGGGGTCTCCTACGAGCAGTACTTC
CASSYVQGVSYEQYF
>TRBJ2-1|few|.|TRBV19
TGTGCCAGTAGTATCGGCAAACACAATGAGCAGTTCTTC
CASSIGKHNEQFF
>TRBJ2-1|.|.|TRBV18
TGTGCCAGCTCACCTTCGCGGGCCAACAATGAGCAGTTCTTC
CASSPSRANNEQFF
>TRBJ2-4|many|.|TRBV3-2
TGTGCCAGCAGCCAGAAAGAGGACATTCAGTACTTC
CASSQKEDIQYF
>TRBJ2-1|many|.|TRBV24-1
TGTGCCACCAGTGATTTGGTGGGTTACAATGAGCAGTTCTTC
CATSDLVGYNEQFF
>TRBJ2-1|many|.|TRBV10-3
TGTGCCATCAGTCCAGGTGACAATGAGCAGTTCTTC
CAISPGDNEQFF
>TRBJ2-7|many|.|TRBV4-3
TGCGCCAGCAGCCAAGAGATCAGCTCCTACGAGCAGTACTTC
CASSQEISSYEQYF
>TRBJ2-1|.|.|TRBV24-1
TGTGCCACCAGTGATAGGGGTGAGCAGTTCTTC
CATSDRGEQFF
>TRBJ2-7|many|TRBD1|TRBV20-1
TGCAGTGCTGGAAGCCATTACAGGGGGCTGGGGGAGCAGTACTTC
CSAGSHYRGLGEQYF
>TRBJ1-5|.|.|TRBV19
TGTGCCAGTAGTATAGCCGGGGGGCTTAACAGCAATCAGCCCCAGCATTTT
CASSIAGGLNSNQPQHF
>TRBJ2-7|few|.|TRBV20-1
TGCAGTGCTAGAGGAAGAGGATTCTCCTACGAGCAGTACTTC
CSARGRGFSYEQYF
>TRBJ1-6|few|TRBD1|TRBV6-1
TGTGCCAGCAAGGGGGCACTTGGTGGCCAGCCGAGGTCCCTCCACTTT
CASKGALGGQPRSLHF